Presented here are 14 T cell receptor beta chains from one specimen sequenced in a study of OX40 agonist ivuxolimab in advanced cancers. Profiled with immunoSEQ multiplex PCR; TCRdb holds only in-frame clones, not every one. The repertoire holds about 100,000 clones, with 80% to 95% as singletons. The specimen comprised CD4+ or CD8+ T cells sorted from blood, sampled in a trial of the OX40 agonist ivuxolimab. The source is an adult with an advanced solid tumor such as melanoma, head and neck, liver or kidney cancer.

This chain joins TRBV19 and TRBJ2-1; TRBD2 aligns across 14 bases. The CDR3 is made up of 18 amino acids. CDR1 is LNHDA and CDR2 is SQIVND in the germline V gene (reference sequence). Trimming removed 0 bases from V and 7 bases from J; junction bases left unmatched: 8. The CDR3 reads CASSIEGTSGRPGNEQFF. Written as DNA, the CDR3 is TGTGCCAGTAGTATAGAAGGGACTAGCGGGAGACCGGGAAATGAGCAGTTCTTC.

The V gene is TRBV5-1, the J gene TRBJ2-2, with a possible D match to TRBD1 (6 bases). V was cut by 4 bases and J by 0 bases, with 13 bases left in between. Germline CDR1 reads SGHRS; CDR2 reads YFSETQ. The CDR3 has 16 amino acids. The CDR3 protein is CASSPPQGPNTGELFF. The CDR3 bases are TGCGCCAGCAGCCCCCCACAGGGACCGAACACCGGGGAGCTGTTTTTT.

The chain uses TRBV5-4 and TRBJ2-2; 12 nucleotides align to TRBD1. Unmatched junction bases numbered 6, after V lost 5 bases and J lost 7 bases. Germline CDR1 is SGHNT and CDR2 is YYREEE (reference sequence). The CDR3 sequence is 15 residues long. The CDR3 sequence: CASSPGTGGDGELFF. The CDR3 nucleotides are TGTGCCAGCAGTCCCGGGACAGGGGGCGACGGGGAGCTGTTTTTT.

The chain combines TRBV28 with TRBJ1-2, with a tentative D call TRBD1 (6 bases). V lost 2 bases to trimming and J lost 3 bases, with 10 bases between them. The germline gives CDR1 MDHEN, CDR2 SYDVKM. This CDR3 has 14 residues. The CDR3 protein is CASSLGQGYYGYTF. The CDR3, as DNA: TGTGCCAGCAGTTTAGGGCAGGGGTACTATGGCTACACCTTC.

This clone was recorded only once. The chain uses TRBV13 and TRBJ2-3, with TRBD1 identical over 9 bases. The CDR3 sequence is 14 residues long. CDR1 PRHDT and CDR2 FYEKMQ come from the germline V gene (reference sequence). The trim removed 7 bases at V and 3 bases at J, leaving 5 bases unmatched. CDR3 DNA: TGTGCCAGCACAAGGGACAGGGAAACAGATACGCAGTATTTT. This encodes CASTRDRETDTQYF.

The CDR3 DNA reads TGTGCCGTAGGGCAGAGTTCTTACACTGAAGCTTTCTTT. Translated, it gives CAVGQSSYTEAFF. The gene calls are TRBV11-3 and TRBJ1-1; no clear D. The V end lost 11 bases, the J end lost 3 bases, and 16 bases lay between the germline ends. The CDR3 runs 13 residues. Germline V gene sequence: CDR1 SGHNT, CDR2 YENEEA.

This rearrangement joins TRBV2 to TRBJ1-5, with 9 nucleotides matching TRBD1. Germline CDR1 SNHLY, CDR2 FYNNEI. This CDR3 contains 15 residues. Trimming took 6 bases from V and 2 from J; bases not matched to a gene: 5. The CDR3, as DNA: TGTGCCAGCAGCGGGGACAGGGTCGGCAATCAGCCCCAGCATTTT. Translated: CASSGDRVGNQPQHF.

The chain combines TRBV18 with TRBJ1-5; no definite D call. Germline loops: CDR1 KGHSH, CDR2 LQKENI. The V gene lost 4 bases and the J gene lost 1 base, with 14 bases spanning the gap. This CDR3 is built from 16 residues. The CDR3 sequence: CASSRGRGGSNQPQHF. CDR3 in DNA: TGTGCCAGCTCACGCGGCCGTGGAGGGAGCAATCAGCCCCAGCATTTT.

This CDR3 is CATSRPGQGDSPLHF. The DNA of the CDR3 is TGTGCCACCAGCAGACCGGGACAGGGTGATTCACCCCTCCACTTT. The V call is TRBV15, the J call TRBJ1-6; TRBD1 aligns across 9 bases. This CDR3 comprises 15 residues. CDR1 LNHNV and CDR2 YYDKDF come from the germline V gene (reference sequence). V shed 2 bases, J shed 8 bases, and the junction held 4 bases outside the gene matches.

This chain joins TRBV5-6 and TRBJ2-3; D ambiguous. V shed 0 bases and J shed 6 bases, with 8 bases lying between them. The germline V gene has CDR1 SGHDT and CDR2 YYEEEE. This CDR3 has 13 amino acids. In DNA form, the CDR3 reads TGTGCCAGCAGCTTGGCCATGGGCGATACGCAGTATTTT. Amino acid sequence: CASSLAMGDTQYF. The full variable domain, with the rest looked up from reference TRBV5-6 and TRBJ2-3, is DAGVTQSPTHLIKTRGQQVTLRCSPKSGHDTVSWYQQALGQGPQFIFQYYEEEERQRGNFPDRFSGHQFPNYSSELNVNALLLGDSALYLCASSLAMGDTQYFGPGTRLTVL.

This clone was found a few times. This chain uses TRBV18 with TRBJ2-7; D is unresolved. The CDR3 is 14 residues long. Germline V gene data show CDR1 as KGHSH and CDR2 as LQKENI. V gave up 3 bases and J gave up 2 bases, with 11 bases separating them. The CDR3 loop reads CASSPPGQPYEQYF. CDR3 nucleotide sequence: TGTGCCAGCTCACCCCCAGGCCAACCCTACGAGCAGTACTTC.

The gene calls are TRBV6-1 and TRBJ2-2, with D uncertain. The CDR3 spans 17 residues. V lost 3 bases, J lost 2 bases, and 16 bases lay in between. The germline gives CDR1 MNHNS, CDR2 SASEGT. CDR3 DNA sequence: TGTGCCAGCAGTGATCGCCACATAGCATCAAACACCGGGGAGCTGTTTTTT. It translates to CASSDRHIASNTGELFF.

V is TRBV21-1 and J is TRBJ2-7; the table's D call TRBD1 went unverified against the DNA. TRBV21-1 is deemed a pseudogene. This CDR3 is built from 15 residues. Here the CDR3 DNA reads TGTGCCAGCAGCAAAGCGCAGGGCGATAGGGACGAGCAGTACTTC. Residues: CASSKAQGDRDEQYF.

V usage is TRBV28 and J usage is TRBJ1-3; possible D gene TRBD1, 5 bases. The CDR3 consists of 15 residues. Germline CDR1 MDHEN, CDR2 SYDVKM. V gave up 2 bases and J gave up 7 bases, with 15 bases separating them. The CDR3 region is CASSLGATGGNTIYF. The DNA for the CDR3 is TGTGCCAGCAGTTTAGGTGCTACAGGAGGTAACACCATATATTTT. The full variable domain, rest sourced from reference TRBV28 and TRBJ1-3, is DVKVTQSSRYLVKRTGEKVFLECVQDMDHENMFWYRQDPGLGLRLIYFSYDVKMKEKGDIPEGYSVSREKKERFSLILESASTNQTSMYLCASSLGATGGNTIYFGEGSWLTVV.